The TCR beta chain described here comes from a study of T cells in women clearing cervical HPV infection. Study-level background: For cases, blood was sampled a median 149 days after lesion detection, interquartile range roughly 90 to 210 days.

Some clones are missing from TCRdb's copy, which holds only in-frame ones; the method was immunoSEQ multiplex PCR. The sample totals tens of thousands of clones. The length of the CDR3 is 13 residues. Germline V CDR1 and CDR2: DFQATT, SNEGSKA (reference sequence). V was trimmed by 2 bases and J by 3 bases, leaving 10 bases between them. With respect to this clone: The CDR3 end lies 3 residues beyond the end of the read and is filled in from the germline J gene.

The receptor comes from a woman aged 18-70 years with a cervical HPV16 infection that either progressed to CIN3+ or cleared (not recorded which). V is TRBV20-1 and J is TRBJ1-2; a weak D match, TRBD1 (5 bases). The material sequenced was blood buffy coat. Here the CDR3 reads CSARTRGDYGYTF. CDR3 DNA (partial): TGCAGTGCTAGAACCCGGGGGGACTATGGC.